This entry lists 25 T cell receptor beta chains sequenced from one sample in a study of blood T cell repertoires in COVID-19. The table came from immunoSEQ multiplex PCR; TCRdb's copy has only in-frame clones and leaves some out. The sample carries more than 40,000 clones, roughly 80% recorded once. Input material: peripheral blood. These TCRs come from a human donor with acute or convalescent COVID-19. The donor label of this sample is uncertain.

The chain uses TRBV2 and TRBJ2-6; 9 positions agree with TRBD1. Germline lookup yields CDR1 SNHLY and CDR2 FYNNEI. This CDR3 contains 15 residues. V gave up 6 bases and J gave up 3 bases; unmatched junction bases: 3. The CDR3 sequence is CASRGTGRGANVLTF. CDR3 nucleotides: TGTGCCAGCAGGGGGACAGGGCGTGGGGCCAACGTCCTGACTTTC.

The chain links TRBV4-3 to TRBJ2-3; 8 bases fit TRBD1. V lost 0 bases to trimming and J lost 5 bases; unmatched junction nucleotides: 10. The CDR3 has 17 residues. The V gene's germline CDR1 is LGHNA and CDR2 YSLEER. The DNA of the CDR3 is TGCGCCAGCAGCCAAGAGGCGAACAGGGGGTTTGTAGATACGCAGTATTTT. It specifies CASSQEANRGFVDTQYF.

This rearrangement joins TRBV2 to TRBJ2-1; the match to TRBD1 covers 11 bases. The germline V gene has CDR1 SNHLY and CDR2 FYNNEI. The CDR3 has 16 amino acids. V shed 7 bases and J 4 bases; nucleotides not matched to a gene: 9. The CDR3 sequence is CASKSRGTGGYNEQFF. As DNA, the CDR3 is TGTGCCAGCAAATCGCGCGGGACAGGGGGATACAATGAGCAGTTCTTC.

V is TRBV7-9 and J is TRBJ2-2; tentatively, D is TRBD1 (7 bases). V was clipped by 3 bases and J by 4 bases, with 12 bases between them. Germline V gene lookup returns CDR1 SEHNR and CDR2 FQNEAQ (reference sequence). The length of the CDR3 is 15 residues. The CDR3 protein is CASSFQGGPTGELFF. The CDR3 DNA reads TGTGCCAGCAGCTTCCAGGGGGGACCCACCGGGGAGCTGTTTTTT.

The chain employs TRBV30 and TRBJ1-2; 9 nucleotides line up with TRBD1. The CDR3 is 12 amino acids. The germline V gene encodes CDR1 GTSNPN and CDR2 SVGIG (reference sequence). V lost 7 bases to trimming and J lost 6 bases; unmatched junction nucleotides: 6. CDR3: CAYLDRGNGYTF. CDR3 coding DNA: TGTGCCTATCTCGACAGGGGGAATGGCTACACCTTC.

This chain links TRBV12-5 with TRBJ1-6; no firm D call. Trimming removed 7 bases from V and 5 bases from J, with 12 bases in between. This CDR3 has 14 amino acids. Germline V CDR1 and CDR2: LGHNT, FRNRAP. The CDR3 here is CASATNSNNSPLHF. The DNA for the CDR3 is TGTGCTAGTGCCACCAACTCGAATAATTCACCCCTCCACTTT.

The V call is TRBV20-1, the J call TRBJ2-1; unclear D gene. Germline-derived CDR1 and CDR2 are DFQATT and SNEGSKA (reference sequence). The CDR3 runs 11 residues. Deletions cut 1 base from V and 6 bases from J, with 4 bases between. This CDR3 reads CSARVLNEQFF. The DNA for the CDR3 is TGCAGTGCTAGAGTCCTCAATGAGCAGTTCTTC.

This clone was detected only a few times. This CDR3 reads CASTARRTAGNTIYF. CDR3 DNA sequence: TGTGCCAGCACCGCCCGTCGGACAGCTGGAAACACCATATATTTT. The gene calls are TRBV28 and TRBJ1-3; the D gene is possibly TRBD1 (6 bases). Trimming removed 7 bases at V and 2 bases at J, with 15 bases between. This CDR3 region has 15 residues. Germline V gene sequence: CDR1 MDHEN, CDR2 SYDVKM.

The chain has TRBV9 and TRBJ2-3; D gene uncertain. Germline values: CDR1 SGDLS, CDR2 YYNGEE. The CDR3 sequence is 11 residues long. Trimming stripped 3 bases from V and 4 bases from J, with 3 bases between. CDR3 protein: CASSAADTQYF. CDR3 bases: TGTGCCAGCAGCGCCGCAGATACGCAGTATTTT.

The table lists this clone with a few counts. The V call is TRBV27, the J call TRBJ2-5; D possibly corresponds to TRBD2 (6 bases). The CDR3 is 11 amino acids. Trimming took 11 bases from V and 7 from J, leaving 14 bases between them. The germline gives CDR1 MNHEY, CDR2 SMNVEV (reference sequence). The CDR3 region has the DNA TGTGCCGCCGGTGGAGGGGTGACCCAGTACTTC. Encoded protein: CAAGGGVTQYF.

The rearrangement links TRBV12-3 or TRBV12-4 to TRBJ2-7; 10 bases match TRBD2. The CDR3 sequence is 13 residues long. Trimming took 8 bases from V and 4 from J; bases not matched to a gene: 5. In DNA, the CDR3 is TGTGCCAGCTCCAAACTAGCGGGATACGAGCAGTACTTC. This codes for CASSKLAGYEQYF.

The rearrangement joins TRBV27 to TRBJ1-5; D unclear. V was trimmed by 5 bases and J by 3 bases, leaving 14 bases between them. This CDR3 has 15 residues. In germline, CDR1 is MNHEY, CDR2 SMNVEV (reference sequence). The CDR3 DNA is TGTGCCAGCAGTCCATCGACTCTACTCAATCAGCCCCAGCATTTT. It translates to CASSPSTLLNQPQHF.

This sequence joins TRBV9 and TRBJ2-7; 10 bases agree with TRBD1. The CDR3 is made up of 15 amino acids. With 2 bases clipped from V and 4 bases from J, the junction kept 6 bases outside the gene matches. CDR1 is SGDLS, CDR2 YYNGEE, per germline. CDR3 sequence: CASSVAPGQGYEQYF. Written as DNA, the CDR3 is TGTGCCAGCAGCGTCGCGCCGGGACAGGGGTACGAGCAGTACTTC.

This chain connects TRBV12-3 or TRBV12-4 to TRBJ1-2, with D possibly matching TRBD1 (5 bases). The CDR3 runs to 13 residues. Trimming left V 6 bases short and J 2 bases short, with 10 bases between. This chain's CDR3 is CASRPTENYGYTF. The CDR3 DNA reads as TGTGCCAGCAGGCCGACAGAAAACTATGGCTACACCTTC.

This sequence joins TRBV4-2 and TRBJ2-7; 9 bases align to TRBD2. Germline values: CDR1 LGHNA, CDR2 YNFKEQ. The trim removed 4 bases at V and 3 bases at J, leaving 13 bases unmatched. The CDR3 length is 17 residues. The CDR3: CASSPSPASGVRYEQYF. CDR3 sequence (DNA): TGTGCCAGCAGCCCGAGCCCGGCTAGCGGGGTACGCTACGAGCAGTACTTC.

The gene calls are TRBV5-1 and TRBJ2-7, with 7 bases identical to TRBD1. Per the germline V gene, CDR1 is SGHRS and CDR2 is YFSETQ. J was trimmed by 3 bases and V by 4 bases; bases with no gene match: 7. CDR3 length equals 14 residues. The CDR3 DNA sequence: TGCGCCAGCAGCCCGGGACAGACAAACTACGAGCAGTACTTC. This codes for CASSPGQTNYEQYF.

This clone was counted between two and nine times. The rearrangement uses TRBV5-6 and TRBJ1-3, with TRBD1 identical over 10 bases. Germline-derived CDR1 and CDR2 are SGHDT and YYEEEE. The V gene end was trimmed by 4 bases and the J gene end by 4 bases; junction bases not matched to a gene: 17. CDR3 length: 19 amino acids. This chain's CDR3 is CASSPVPGQGSTLGNTIYF. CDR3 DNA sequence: TGTGCCAGCAGCCCCGTCCCGGGACAGGGGTCCACACTGGGAAACACCATATATTTT. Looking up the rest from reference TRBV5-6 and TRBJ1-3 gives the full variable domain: DAGVTQSPTHLIKTRGQQVTLRCSPKSGHDTVSWYQQALGQGPQFIFQYYEEEERQRGNFPDRFSGHQFPNYSSELNVNALLLGDSALYLCASSPVPGQGSTLGNTIYFGEGSWLTVV.

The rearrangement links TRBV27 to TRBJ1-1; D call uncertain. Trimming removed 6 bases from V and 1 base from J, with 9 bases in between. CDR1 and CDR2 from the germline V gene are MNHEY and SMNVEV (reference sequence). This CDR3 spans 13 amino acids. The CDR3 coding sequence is TGTGCCAGCAGCATTTCGAGGAACACTGAAGCTTTCTTT. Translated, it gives CASSISRNTEAFF.

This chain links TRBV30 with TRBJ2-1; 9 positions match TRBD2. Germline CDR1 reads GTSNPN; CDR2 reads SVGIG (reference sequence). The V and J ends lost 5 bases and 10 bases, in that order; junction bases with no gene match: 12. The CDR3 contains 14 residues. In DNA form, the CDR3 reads TGTGCCTGGGGGCGGGGGGGCCGAATAAGCGAGCAGTTCTTC. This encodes CAWGRGGRISEQFF.

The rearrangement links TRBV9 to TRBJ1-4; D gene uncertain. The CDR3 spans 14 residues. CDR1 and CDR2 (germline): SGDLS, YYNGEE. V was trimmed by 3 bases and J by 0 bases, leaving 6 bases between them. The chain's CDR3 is CASSATATNEKLFF. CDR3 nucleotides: TGTGCCAGCAGCGCCACAGCAACTAATGAAAAACTGTTTTTT.

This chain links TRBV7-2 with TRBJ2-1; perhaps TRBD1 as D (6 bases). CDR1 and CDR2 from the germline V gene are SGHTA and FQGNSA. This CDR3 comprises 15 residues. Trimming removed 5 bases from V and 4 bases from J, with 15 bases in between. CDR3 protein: CASSRVTGSYNEQFF. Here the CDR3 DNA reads TGTGCCAGCAGCCGTGTCACAGGGAGTTACAATGAGCAGTTCTTC.

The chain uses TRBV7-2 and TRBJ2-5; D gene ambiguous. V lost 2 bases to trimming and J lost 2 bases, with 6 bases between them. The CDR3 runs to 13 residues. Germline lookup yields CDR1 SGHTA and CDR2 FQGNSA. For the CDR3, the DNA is TGTGCCAGCAGCTTACCCCCTCAAGAGACCCAGTACTTC. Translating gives CASSLPPQETQYF.

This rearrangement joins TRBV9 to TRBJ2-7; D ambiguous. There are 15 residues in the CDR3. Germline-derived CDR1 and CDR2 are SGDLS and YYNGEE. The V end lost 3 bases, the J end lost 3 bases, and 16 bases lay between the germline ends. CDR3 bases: TGTGCCAGCAGCGCTTTCTCCGGGTCCCTCTACGAGCAGTACTTC. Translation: CASSAFSGSLYEQYF.

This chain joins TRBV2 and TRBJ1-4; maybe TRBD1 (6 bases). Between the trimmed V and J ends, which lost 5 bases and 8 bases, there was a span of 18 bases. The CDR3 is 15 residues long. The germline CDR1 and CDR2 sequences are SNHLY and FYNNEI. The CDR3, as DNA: TGTGCCAGCAGTCCTAACGGGACACCAGCCGAAAAACTGTTTTTT. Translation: CASSPNGTPAEKLFF.

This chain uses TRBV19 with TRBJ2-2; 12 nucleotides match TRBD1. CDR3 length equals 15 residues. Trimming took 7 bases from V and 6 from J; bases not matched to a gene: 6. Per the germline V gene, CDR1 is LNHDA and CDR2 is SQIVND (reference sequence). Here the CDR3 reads CASTQGQGASGELFF. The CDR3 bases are TGTGCCAGTACCCAGGGACAGGGGGCTTCCGGGGAGCTGTTTTTT.